What follows describes a single TCR beta chain. The sample comes from a study of blood T cell repertoires in COVID-19. The overall study: There were acute and convalescent COVID-19 samples, and they came from the United States, Italy and Spain.

Per the original methods: Amplification from reference gene primers served as the basis for estimated nucleated cell counts. The table came from immunoSEQ multiplex PCR; TCRdb's copy has only in-frame clones and leaves some out. V, J and clone size reflect that table, while D and trimming were determined from the DNA. This table holds 230,000 or so clones, approximately 84% found once. This CDR3 region has 15 residues. Germline loops: CDR1 MNHEY, CDR2 SMNVEV (reference sequence). V lost 0 bases, J lost 5 bases, and 13 bases lay in between. This chain joins TRBV27 and TRBJ1-2; D gene ambiguous. The sequence was obtained from a man over 45 who had recovered from COVID-19. Sequencing used PBMCs or T cells enriched from blood (not recorded which). CDR3: CASSLSNPTRYGYTF. As DNA, the CDR3 is TGTGCCAGCAGTTTATCTAACCCCACGAGGTATGGCTACACCTTC.